This T cell receptor (beta chain) was retrieved from a study of regulatory T cells in long-lasting Graves disease. About the research overall: Prior antithyroid drug treatment in newly diagnosed Graves' patients lasted under 3 months. Regarding the study as a whole: Patients with persistent disease showed a bias toward TRBV28, TRBJ1-2 and TRBJ2-5.

Time point here: newly diagnosed GD, antithyroid drugs for less than 3 months. After RNA was extracted from PBMCs, the TCR library was made from it. Researchers made TCR beta libraries by using iRepertoire HTBI primers and running Arm-PCR on CDR3 regions. TCRdb analysed the multiplex PCR reads with MiXCR anew, one entry per CDR3 protein. This repertoire shows 200,000 to 250,000 distinct CDR3 sequences, about 18% found once; its top ten account for approximately 24%. The V end was cut by 7 bases, the J end by 1 base, with 13 bases between. CDR3 size: 14 residues. Germline-derived CDR1 and CDR2 are SGHRS and YFSETQ. Of note for this clonotype: Its antigen is unidentified.

Sequenced here: peripheral blood mononuclear cells (PBMCs), sampled at new diagnosis, from a patient treated with antithyroid drugs. This receptor was obtained from a female donor with Graves disease. The chain joins TRBV5-1 to TRBJ2-3, with a weak D call TRBD2 (5 bases). For the CDR3, the DNA is TGCGCCAGCGAACTAATTAGCGGCACAGATACGCAGTATTTT. This gives the protein CASELISGTDTQYF.